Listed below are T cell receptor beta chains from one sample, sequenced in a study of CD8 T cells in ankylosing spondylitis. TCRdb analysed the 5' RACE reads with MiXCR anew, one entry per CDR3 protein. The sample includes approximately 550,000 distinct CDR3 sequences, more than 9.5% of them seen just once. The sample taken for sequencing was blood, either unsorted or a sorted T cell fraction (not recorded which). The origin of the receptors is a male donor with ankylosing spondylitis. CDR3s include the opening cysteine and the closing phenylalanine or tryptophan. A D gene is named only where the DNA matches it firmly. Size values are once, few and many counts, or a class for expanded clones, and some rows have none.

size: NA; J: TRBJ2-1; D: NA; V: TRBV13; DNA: TGTGCCAGCAGCATTCTGGGCCCCCGAGCGCAGTTCTTC; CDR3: CASSILGPRAQFF
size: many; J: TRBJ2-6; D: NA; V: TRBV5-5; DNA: TGTGCCAGCAGCTTACGGGACTCTGGGGCCAACGTCCTGACTTTC; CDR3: CASSLRDSGANVLTF
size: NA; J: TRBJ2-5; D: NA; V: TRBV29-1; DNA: TGCAGCGTTGAAGATCTCGGCCAGTACTTC; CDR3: CSVEDLGQYF
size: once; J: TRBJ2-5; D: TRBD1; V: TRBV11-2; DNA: TGTGCCAGCAGCTCCAGGGGGCCTCAGGAGACCCAGTACTTC; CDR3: CASSSRGPQETQYF
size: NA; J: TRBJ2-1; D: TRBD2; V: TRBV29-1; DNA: TGCAGCGTTTACCTTAGGGGACTAGCGAACTACAATGAGCAGTTCTTC; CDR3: CSVYLRGLANYNEQFF
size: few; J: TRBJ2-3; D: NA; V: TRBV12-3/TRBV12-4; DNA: TGTGCCAGCAGTTTAGTTCTAGTGGCAGATACGCAGTATTTT; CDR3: CASSLVLVADTQYF
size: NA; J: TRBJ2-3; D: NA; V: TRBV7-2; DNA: TGTGCCAGCAGCCCATTTGTGGGAACAGATACGCAGTATTTT; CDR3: CASSPFVGTDTQYF
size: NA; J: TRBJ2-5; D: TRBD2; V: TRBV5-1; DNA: TGCGCCAGCAGCTTGGGGGGGGGTAATCAAGAGACCCAGTACTTC; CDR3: CASSLGGGNQETQYF
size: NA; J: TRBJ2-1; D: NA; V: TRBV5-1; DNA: TGCGCCAGCAGTTGGACAGATTCAAATTACAATGAGCAGTTCTTC; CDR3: CASSWTDSNYNEQFF
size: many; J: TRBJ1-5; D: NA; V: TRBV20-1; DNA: TGCAGTGCTGCTCTCTTGGGTCCCGATCAGCCCCAGCATTTT; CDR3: CSAALLGPDQPQHF
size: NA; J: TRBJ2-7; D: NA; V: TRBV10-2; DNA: TGCGCCAGCAGTGAGTCAGGACACGCCTACGAGCAGTACTTC; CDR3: CASSESGHAYEQYF
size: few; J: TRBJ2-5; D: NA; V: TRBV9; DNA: TGTGCCAGCAGCCCCACCGGGGGGCCCCGAGGAGAGACCCAGTACTTC; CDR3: CASSPTGGPRGETQYF
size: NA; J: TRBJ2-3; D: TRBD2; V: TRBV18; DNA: TGTGCCAGCTCACCACCAAGCGGGAGCTCCCAGATCACAGATACGCAGTATTTT; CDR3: CASSPPSGSSQITDTQYF
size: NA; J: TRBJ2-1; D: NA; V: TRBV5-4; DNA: TGTGCCAGCAGCTTGGAGGGTCAGGGGAATGAGCAGTTCTTC; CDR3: CASSLEGQGNEQFF
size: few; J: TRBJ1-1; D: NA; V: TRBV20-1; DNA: TGCAGTGCTAGAGATCCTTTGGGGGCAGGGACGAACACTGAAGCTTTCTTT; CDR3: CSARDPLGAGTNTEAFF
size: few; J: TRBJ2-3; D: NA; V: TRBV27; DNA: TGTGCCAGCAGTTTATATCTGGGATCGGGAGATACGCAGTATTTT; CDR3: CASSLYLGSGDTQYF
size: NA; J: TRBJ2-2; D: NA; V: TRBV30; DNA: TGTGCCTGGAGTGTACTACACCCCACCGGGGAGCTGTTTTTT; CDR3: CAWSVLHPTGELFF
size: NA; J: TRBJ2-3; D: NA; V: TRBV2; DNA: TGTGCCAGCAGTGCCTCCCCGGATGGGAGCACAGATACGCAGTATTTT; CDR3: CASSASPDGSTDTQYF
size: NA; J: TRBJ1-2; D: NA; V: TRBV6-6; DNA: TGTGCCAGCAGGGGTGGGGGGTTTGGCTACACCTTC; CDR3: CASRGGGFGYTF
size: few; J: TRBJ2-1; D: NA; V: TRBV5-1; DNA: TGCGCCAGCAGATCCGGGACTGCCGTAAGACATGAGCAGTTCTTC; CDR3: CASRSGTAVRHEQFF
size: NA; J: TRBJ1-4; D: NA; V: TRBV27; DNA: TGTGCCAGCAGTTGGACATGGGGGGAAGAAAAACTGTTTTTT; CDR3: CASSWTWGEEKLFF
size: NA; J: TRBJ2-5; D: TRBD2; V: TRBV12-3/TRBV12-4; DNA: TGTGCCAGCAGTCTGGGACTAGCGGGAACGGAGACCCAGTACTTC; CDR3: CASSLGLAGTETQYF
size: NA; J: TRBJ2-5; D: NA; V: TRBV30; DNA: TGTGCCTGGAACCCAGGGACAGAGACCCAGTACTTC; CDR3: CAWNPGTETQYF
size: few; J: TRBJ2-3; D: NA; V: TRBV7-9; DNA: TGTGCCAGCAGCCTCGACAGGGATCGAGCGGGAGTTCCGCAGTATTTT; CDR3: CASSLDRDRAGVPQYF
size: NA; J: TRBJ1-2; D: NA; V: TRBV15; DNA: TGTGCCACCAGCATCCTTCAGGGTGGCTACACCTTC; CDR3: CATSILQGGYTF
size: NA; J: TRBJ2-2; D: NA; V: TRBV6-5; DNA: TGTGCCAGCAGTTACGCCCCCGGGGAGCTGTTTTTT; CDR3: CASSYAPGELFF
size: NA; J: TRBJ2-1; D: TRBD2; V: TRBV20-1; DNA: TGCAGTGCTAGAGATTCTAGCGGGAGGGCCGGTTACAATGAGCAGTTCTTC; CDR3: CSARDSSGRAGYNEQFF
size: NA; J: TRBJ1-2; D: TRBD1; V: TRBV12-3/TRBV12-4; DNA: TGTGCCAGCAGTAATCTATGGATCAGGGGGCCTGTTAACTATGGCTACACCTTC; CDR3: CASSNLWIRGPVNYGYTF
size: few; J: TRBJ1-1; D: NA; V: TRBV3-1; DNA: TGTGCCAGCAGCCAAGCAGCCCGTGGGACTGAAGCTTTCTTT; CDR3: CASSQAARGTEAFF
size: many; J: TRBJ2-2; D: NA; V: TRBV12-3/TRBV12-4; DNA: TGTGCCAGCAGGTTCCCGGGGGCGCCTGGAATCGGGGAGCTGTTTTTT; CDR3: CASRFPGAPGIGELFF
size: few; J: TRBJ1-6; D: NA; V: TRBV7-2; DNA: TGTGCCAGCAGCTTGGACCGAATTAATTCACCCCTCCACTTT; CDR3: CASSLDRINSPLHF
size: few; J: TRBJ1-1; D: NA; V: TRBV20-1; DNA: TGCAGTGCTATCTCCGGTCTGAACACTGAAGCTTTCTTT; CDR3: CSAISGLNTEAFF
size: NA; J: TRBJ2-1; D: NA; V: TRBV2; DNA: TGTGCCAGCAGTGAATGGCAGGGGATCATCTACAATGAGCAGTTCTTC; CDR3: CASSEWQGIIYNEQFF
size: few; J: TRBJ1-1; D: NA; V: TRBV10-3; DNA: TGTGCCATCCGATCGGGACAGAACACTGAAGCTTTCTTT; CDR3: CAIRSGQNTEAFF
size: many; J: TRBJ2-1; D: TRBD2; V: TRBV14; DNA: TGTGCCAGCAGCCAGGAACTAGCGGGAGGGCCCGAGTTCTTC; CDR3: CASSQELAGGPEFF
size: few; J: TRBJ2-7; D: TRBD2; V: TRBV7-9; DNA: TGTGCCAGCAGGCTCTCGGGGGGACTCAGCTACGAGCAGTACTTC; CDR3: CASRLSGGLSYEQYF
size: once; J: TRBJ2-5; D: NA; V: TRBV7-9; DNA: TGTGCCAGCAGTCTTCAGAAACAAGAGACCCAGTACTTC; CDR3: CASSLQKQETQYF
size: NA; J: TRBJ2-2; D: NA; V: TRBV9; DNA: TGTGCCAGCAGCGCCCCTCTCGGGGTGTCCGGGGAGCTGTTTTTT; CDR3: CASSAPLGVSGELFF
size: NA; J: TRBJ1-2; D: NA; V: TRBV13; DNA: TGTGCCAGCAGCGCCGGGCGGGGGGTTCCCAACTATGGCTACACCTTC; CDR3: CASSAGRGVPNYGYTF
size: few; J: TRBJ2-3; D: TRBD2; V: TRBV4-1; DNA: TGCGCCAGCAGCCAAGATGGCCCTAGCGGACTCCAGGATACGCAGTATTTT; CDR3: CASSQDGPSGLQDTQYF
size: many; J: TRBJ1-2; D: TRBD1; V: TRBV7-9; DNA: TGTGCCAGCAGCTCACTACCGGGACAGGGATATGTGTATGGCTACACCTTC; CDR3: CASSSLPGQGYVYGYTF
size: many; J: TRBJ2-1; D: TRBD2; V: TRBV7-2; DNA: TGTGCCAGCAGCTTATGGGTTGGGACTAGCAGCAACAATGAGCAGTTCTTC; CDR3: CASSLWVGTSSNNEQFF
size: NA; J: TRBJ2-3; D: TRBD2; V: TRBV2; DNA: TGTGCCAGCAGTGAAGCGCGGGAGGCCGACTACACAGATACGCAGTATTTT; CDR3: CASSEAREADYTDTQYF
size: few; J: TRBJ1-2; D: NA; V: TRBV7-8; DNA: TGTGCCAGCAGCTTAAGAGTTGAGGCTGGCTACTATGGCTACACCTTC; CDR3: CASSLRVEAGYYGYTF
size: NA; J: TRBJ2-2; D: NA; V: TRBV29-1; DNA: TGCAGCGTTGACGGGGTATCGGCCACCGGGGAGCTGTTTTTT; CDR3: CSVDGVSATGELFF